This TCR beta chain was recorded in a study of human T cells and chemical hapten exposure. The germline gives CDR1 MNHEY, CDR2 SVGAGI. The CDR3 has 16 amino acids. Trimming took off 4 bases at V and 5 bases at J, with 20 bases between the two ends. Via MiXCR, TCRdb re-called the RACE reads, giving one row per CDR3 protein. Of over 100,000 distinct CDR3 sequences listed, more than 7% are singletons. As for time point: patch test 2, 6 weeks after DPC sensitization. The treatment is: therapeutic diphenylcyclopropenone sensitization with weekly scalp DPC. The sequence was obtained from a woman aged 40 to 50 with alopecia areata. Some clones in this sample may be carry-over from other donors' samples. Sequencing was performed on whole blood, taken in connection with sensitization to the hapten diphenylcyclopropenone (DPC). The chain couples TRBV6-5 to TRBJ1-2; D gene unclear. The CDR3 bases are TGTGCCAGCAGTTCATCGTCCTCGGCCTTCTTATATGGCTACACCTTC. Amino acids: CASSSSSSAFLYGYTF.